One sample yielded the 27 T cell receptor beta chains listed below, sequenced in a study of blood T cell repertoires in COVID-19 (dated by TCRdb to the early 2020s). The library was produced with the immunoSEQ multiplex PCR assay. TCRdb retrieved this table from immuneACCESS and kept in-frame rearrangements only. Not all clones are present; in checked studies, unresolved V genes account for under half, and no reason is known for the remainder. This sample is represented by 150,000 to 200,000 clones; approximately 80% of them were singletons. The ten largest clones add up to around 7% of the sample. Sequencing was performed on peripheral blood. The receptors derive from a woman aged 40-49 years with COVID-19, enrolled during active disease.

The DNA of the CDR3 is TGTGCCAGCAGCTTAGGGCTGGGGCCCTACGAGCAGTACTTC. Its protein is CASSLGLGPYEQYF. The rearrangement joins TRBV7-9 to TRBJ2-7, with D possibly TRBD1 on 5 matching bases. Germline lookup yields CDR1 SEHNR and CDR2 FQNEAQ (reference sequence). Trimming removed 1 base at V and 2 bases at J, with 9 bases between. CDR3 length equals 14 residues.

The chain combines TRBV5-6 with TRBJ2-4, with 12 bases matching TRBD2. V dropped 6 bases and J dropped 2; count of bases not matched to a gene: 6. The CDR3 spans 16 residues. Germline V lookup: CDR1 SGHDT, CDR2 YYEEEE. CDR3 DNA: TGTGCCAGCACCAGACTAGCGGGAGTGACCAAAAACATTCAGTACTTC. Amino acids: CASTRLAGVTKNIQYF.

The sample holds one count of this clone. The genes are TRBV7-6 and TRBJ2-1; D is undetermined. The CDR3 consists of 14 residues. V lost 5 bases, J lost 0 bases, and 8 bases lay in between. CDR1 and CDR2 from the germline V gene are SGHVS and FNYEAQ. The CDR3 loop reads CASSPRPSYNEQFF. CDR3 nucleotide sequence: TGTGCCAGCAGCCCTAGACCCTCCTACAATGAGCAGTTCTTC.

The gene calls are TRBV6-5 and TRBJ2-2; perhaps TRBD2 as D (6 bases). V lost 7 bases to trimming and J lost 4 bases, with 10 bases between them. Germline CDR1 and CDR2: MNHEY and SVGAGI. The CDR3 sequence is 13 residues long. CDR3 region: CASMVGLTGELFF. The CDR3 coding sequence is TGTGCCAGCATGGTGGGACTCACCGGGGAGCTGTTTTTT.

This sequence joins TRBV19 and TRBJ1-5, with 10 bases fitting TRBD1. The CDR3 runs to 18 residues. Germline V gene lookup returns CDR1 LNHDA and CDR2 SQIVND (reference sequence). Germline trimming cut 5 bases from V and 0 bases from J; bases unmatched to any gene: 10. In nucleotides, the CDR3 is TGTGCCAGTAGTCCCCAGACAGGGGGCTACCCTAGCAATCAGCCCCAGCATTTT. Translated: CASSPQTGGYPSNQPQHF. The full variable domain, rest sourced from reference TRBV19 and TRBJ1-5, is DGGITQSPKYLFRKEGQNVTLSCEQNLNHDAMYWYRQDPGQGLRLIYYSQIVNDFQKGDIAEGYSVSREKKESFPLTVTSAQKNPTAFYLCASSPQTGGYPSNQPQHFGDGTRLSIL.

This clone was counted only a few times. J is TRBJ2-5 and V is TRBV7-9; tentative D call: TRBD2 (6 bases). The CDR3 is made up of 16 amino acids. Germline CDR1 SEHNR, CDR2 FQNEAQ (reference sequence). The V end lost 6 bases, the J end lost 4 bases, and 21 bases lay between the germline ends. The CDR3 region is CASSWGRNLEGETQYF. In DNA form, the CDR3 reads TGTGCCAGCAGTTGGGGGAGGAATCTAGAAGGAGAGACCCAGTACTTC. The full variable domain, its missing parts supplied by reference TRBV7-9 and TRBJ2-5, is DTGVSQNPRHKITKRGQNVTFRCDPISEHNRLYWYRQTLGQGPEFLTYFQNEAQLEKSRLLSDRFSAERPKGSFSTLEIQRTEQGDSAMYLCASSWGRNLEGETQYFGPGTRLLVL.

CDR3 residues: CASSLSPRDFTDTQYF. As DNA, the CDR3 is TGTGCCAGCAGCTTATCGCCCCGGGACTTCACAGATACGCAGTATTTT. V usage is TRBV7-9 and J usage is TRBJ2-3, with D maybe TRBD2 (6 bases). The CDR3 sequence is 16 residues long. V dropped 2 bases and J dropped 2 bases, with 14 bases sitting between them. Germline CDR1 SEHNR, CDR2 FQNEAQ (reference sequence).

The chain links TRBV9 to TRBJ2-5; tentative D call: TRBD2 (5 bases). Germline lookup yields CDR1 SGDLS and CDR2 YYNGEE. V lost 0 bases and J 4 bases, leaving 10 bases between the germline ends. The CDR3 length is 14 residues. Here the CDR3 DNA reads TGTGCCAGCAGCGTAGCATCCGGGGTAGAGACCCAGTACTTC. Translating it yields CASSVASGVETQYF.

The CDR3 sequence is CAWSRGRTSGNTIYF. The CDR3 DNA follows: TGTGCCTGGAGTAGGGGGAGAACCTCTGGAAACACCATATATTTT. V gene TRBV30 combines with J gene TRBJ1-3; D might be TRBD1 (6 bases). CDR1 GTSNPN and CDR2 SVGIG come from the germline V gene (reference sequence). Trimming took off 2 bases at V and 0 bases at J, with 11 bases between the two ends. This CDR3 is 15 amino acids long.

In regard to this clone: A junction boundary mismatches the germline segment, possibly from a read error. V is TRBV5-4 and J is TRBJ2-1, with TRBD1 identical over 10 bases. Germline V CDR1 and CDR2: SGHNT, YYREEE (reference sequence). This CDR3 region has 14 residues. The DNA of the CDR3 is TGTGCCAGCAACTTGCGACAGGGGGCGTCTGAGCAGTTCTTC. Translating gives CASNLRQGASEQFF.

The table lists this clone with many counts. V is TRBV9 and J is TRBJ2-7; 15 positions match TRBD2. The CDR3 is made up of 17 amino acids. V was clipped by 0 bases and J by 7 bases; unmatched bases: 8. Germline V gene sequence: CDR1 SGDLS, CDR2 YYNGEE. For the CDR3, the DNA is TGTGCCAGCAGCGTAGGTAGGACTAGCGGGAGGGCCGGGGAGCAGTACTTC. Amino acid sequence: CASSVGRTSGRAGEQYF.

The table lists this clone with a count of one. V gene TRBV19 combines with J gene TRBJ2-1, with 10 positions matching TRBD2. This CDR3 is 15 amino acids long. Unmatched junction bases numbered 3, after V lost 4 bases and J lost 3 bases. Germline V gene sequence: CDR1 LNHDA, CDR2 SQIVND (reference sequence). The CDR3 is CASSRTSGFYNEQFF. The CDR3 coding sequence is TGTGCCAGTAGTAGGACTAGCGGATTCTACAATGAGCAGTTCTTC.

The rearrangement joins TRBV18 to TRBJ1-6, with D unresolved. The CDR3 is made up of 15 amino acids. Germline V CDR1 and CDR2: KGHSH, LQKENI. The V end lost 3 bases, the J end lost 2 bases, and 8 bases lay between the germline ends. The CDR3 region is CASSPVGTYNSPLHF. Written as DNA, the CDR3 is TGTGCCAGCTCACCGGTCGGGACCTATAATTCACCCCTCCACTTT.

The V call is TRBV15, the J call TRBJ2-5; TRBD2 aligns across 15 bases. Germline assignment: CDR1 LNHNV and CDR2 YYDKDF (reference sequence). The ends lost 3 bases at V and 2 bases at J; junction bases unmatched: 4. This CDR3 region has 17 residues. The CDR3 loop is CATSSGLAGGLQETQYF. CDR3 nucleotides: TGTGCCACCAGCAGTGGACTAGCGGGAGGGTTGCAAGAGACCCAGTACTTC.

The chain has TRBV30 and TRBJ2-7, with D perhaps TRBD2 (5 bases). Germline assignment: CDR1 GTSNPN and CDR2 SVGIG (reference sequence). The CDR3 length is 14 residues. V was pared by 3 bases and J by 3 bases, with 15 bases between. CDR3 DNA: TGTGCCTGGAGAGCGGATCCGGGTCTCTACGAGCAGTACGTC. Protein sequence: CAWRADPGLYEQYV.

J is TRBJ1-1 and V is TRBV27, with a weak D call TRBD1 (6 bases). Germline lookup yields CDR1 MNHEY and CDR2 SMNVEV (reference sequence). The germline V and J ends were trimmed by 2 bases and 2 bases, with 12 bases remaining between them. This CDR3 has 15 amino acids. The CDR3 DNA is TGTGCCAGCAGTTTAGGGGTTGGGGGCAACACTGAAGCTTTCTTT. As protein: CASSLGVGGNTEAFF.

This clone has a single count. The V call is TRBV6-2 or TRBV6-3, the J call TRBJ2-1, with D perhaps matching TRBD1 (5 bases). Germline lookup yields CDR1 MNHEY and CDR2 SVGEGT. Trimming took off 4 bases at V and 9 bases at J, with 16 bases between the two ends. The CDR3 totals 14 residues. The CDR3, as DNA: TGTGCCAGCAGTTTGGGTGGGGCGAGGAGTGAGCAGTTCTTC. Translated: CASSLGGARSEQFF.

The chain links TRBV14 to TRBJ2-7, with 11 bases matching TRBD1. Per the germline V gene, CDR1 is SGHDN and CDR2 is FVKESK. This CDR3 spans 15 amino acids. Unmatched junction bases numbered 4, after V lost 4 bases and J lost 2 bases. This chain's CDR3 is CASSLGQGGPYEQYF. CDR3 in DNA: TGTGCCAGCAGCCTGGGACAGGGGGGACCCTACGAGCAGTACTTC.

This chain links TRBV28 with TRBJ2-1, with D possibly TRBD1 on 6 matching bases. CDR1 and CDR2 (germline): MDHEN, SYDVKM. There are 13 residues in the CDR3. The V gene lost 6 bases and the J gene lost 5 bases, with 11 bases spanning the gap. The CDR3 region has the DNA TGTGCCAGCAGGAACAGGGTACACAATGAGCAGTTCTTC. Translating gives CASRNRVHNEQFF.

V usage is TRBV18 and J usage is TRBJ1-1; no clear D gene. CDR3 length: 13 residues. V gave up 8 bases and J gave up 0 bases, with 10 bases separating them. Germline V gene sequence: CDR1 KGHSH, CDR2 LQKENI. The CDR3 loop is CASEITVNTEAFF. In DNA form, the CDR3 reads TGTGCCAGCGAGATCACAGTGAACACTGAAGCTTTCTTT.

The J gene is TRBJ2-2, the V gene TRBV11-3; 8 bases are shared with TRBD1. With 0 bases clipped from V and 3 bases from J, the junction kept 3 bases outside the gene matches. CDR1 and CDR2 (germline): SGHNT, YENEEA. The CDR3 is 16 amino acids. Here the CDR3 DNA reads TGTGCCAGCAGCTTAGAAACAGGGGGTTACACCGGGGAGCTGTTTTTT. Its translation is CASSLETGGYTGELFF.

Remarks on this clone: Other nucleotide sequences in the sample specify the same CDR3. The chain is built from TRBV29-1 and TRBJ2-5; D might be TRBD1 (6 bases). The ends were cut back, 4 bases at V and 2 bases at J, with 8 bases in the middle. This CDR3 comprises 12 residues. Germline values: CDR1 SQVTM, CDR2 ANQGSEA. The CDR3, as DNA: TGCAGCGTTGGGACAGCACAAGAGACCCAGTACTTC. Protein sequence: CSVGTAQETQYF.

The CDR3 protein is CASSSRLRLTDTQYF. DNA for the CDR3: TGTGCCAGCAGTTCCCGACTGAGGTTGACAGATACGCAGTATTTT. The chain recombines TRBV28 with TRBJ2-3, with D unclear. The CDR3 extends over 15 amino acids. Between the trimmed V and J ends, which lost 4 bases and 3 bases, there was a span of 14 bases. Germline loops: CDR1 MDHEN, CDR2 SYDVKM.

The chain employs TRBV7-9 and TRBJ2-2; TRBD2 matches at 11 bases. Trimming at V came to 3 bases and at J to 6 bases, leaving 0 bases not matched to a gene. Per germline, CDR1 SEHNR and CDR2 FQNEAQ (reference sequence). CDR3 size: 14 residues. The CDR3 coding sequence is TGTGCCAGCAGCTTGGGACTAGCGGCCGGGGAGCTGTTTTTT. The encoded protein is CASSLGLAAGELFF.

The chain carries TRBV10-2 and TRBJ2-7; tentative D call: TRBD1 (6 bases). The CDR3 is 13 amino acids. Germline CDR1 reads WSHSY; CDR2 reads SAAADI. Deletions cut 5 bases from V and 1 base from J, with 9 bases between. The CDR3: CASSRTESYEQYF. CDR3 in DNA: TGCGCCAGCAGTCGGACAGAGTCCTACGAGCAGTACTTC.

DNA for the CDR3: TGTGCCAGCAGCTTAGATCTCGGGTTCACAGATACGCAGTATTTT. Its translation: CASSLDLGFTDTQYF. The chain recombines TRBV11-2 with TRBJ2-3; D is unclear. Trimming removed 0 bases from V and 2 bases from J, with 9 bases in between. This CDR3 has 15 amino acids. CDR1 SGHAT and CDR2 FQNNGV come from the germline V gene.

This chain links TRBV7-8 with TRBJ1-5; weak D call: TRBD1 (6 bases). Germline V gene lookup returns CDR1 SGHVS and CDR2 FQNEAQ. The CDR3 extends over 13 amino acids. Between the trimmed V and J ends, which lost 1 base and 6 bases, there was a span of 7 bases. CDR3 region: CASSLGGPQPQHF. CDR3 coding DNA: TGTGCCAGCAGCTTAGGGGGGCCTCAGCCCCAGCATTTT.